What follows are 21 T cell receptor beta chains derived from one specimen sequenced in a study of blood T cell repertoires in COVID-19. Assay used: immunoSEQ multiplex PCR; TCRdb lists only in-frame clones, some missing. This table holds about 280,000 clones, over 75% found once. Sample: peripheral blood. The receptors originated from a human donor in a cohort sampled during active COVID-19.

V and J are TRBV14 and TRBJ2-1; D call uncertain. This CDR3 is 15 amino acids long. V lost 0 bases and J 5 bases, leaving 11 bases between the germline ends. Germline CDR1 SGHDN, CDR2 FVKESK. CDR3: CASSQDLYLHNEQFF. Here the CDR3 DNA reads TGTGCCAGCAGCCAAGATCTCTATCTACACAATGAGCAGTTCTTC.

This clone was counted a few times. CDR3 region: CATSRDSYNSPLHF. CDR3 in DNA: TGTGCCACCAGCAGAGACAGTTATAATTCACCCCTCCACTTT. The chain links TRBV15 to TRBJ1-6; D unresolved. Looked up from germline, CDR1 is LNHNV and CDR2 is YYDKDF (reference sequence). CDR3 length: 14 residues. The V gene lost 0 bases and the J gene lost 4 bases, with 4 bases spanning the gap.

The chain has TRBV14 and TRBJ2-1; 10 positions match TRBD2. The CDR3 extends over 14 amino acids. Germline assignment: CDR1 SGHDN and CDR2 FVKESK. V lost 4 bases to trimming and J lost 10 bases; unmatched junction nucleotides: 7. For the CDR3, the DNA is TGTGCCAGCAGCCGGTATCTAGCGGGGGAGGAGCAGTTCTTC. It translates to CASSRYLAGEEQFF.

The chain uses TRBV18 and TRBJ2-1, with 7 bases that match TRBD2. The CDR3 has 12 residues. V lost 4 bases to trimming and J lost 10 bases; unmatched junction nucleotides: 4. Germline lookup yields CDR1 KGHSH and CDR2 LQKENI. CDR3 nucleotide sequence: TGTGCCAGCTCACTGCCTAGCGGAGAGCAGTTCTTC. This sequence encodes CASSLPSGEQFF.

The chain uses TRBV14 and TRBJ2-2, with 7 bases fitting TRBD2. This CDR3 is 17 amino acids long. V dropped 0 bases and J dropped 2; count of bases not matched to a gene: 6. From germline, CDR1 is SGHDN and CDR2 FVKESK. The CDR3 is CASSQDRLAVNTGELFF. CDR3 nucleotides: TGTGCCAGCAGCCAAGATCGGCTAGCGGTAAACACCGGGGAGCTGTTTTTT.

The chain has TRBV28 and TRBJ1-5; no firm D call. Germline CDR1 is MDHEN and CDR2 is SYDVKM. The V end lost 3 bases, the J end lost 2 bases, and 5 bases lay between the germline ends. The CDR3 is 13 residues long. The CDR3 nucleotides read TGTGCCAGCAGTTTTCTAGGCAATCAGCCCCAGCATTTT. The encoded protein is CASSFLGNQPQHF. Combining the CDR3 with reference TRBV28 and TRBJ1-5 gives the whole variable domain DVKVTQSSRYLVKRTGEKVFLECVQDMDHENMFWYRQDPGLGLRLIYFSYDVKMKEKGDIPEGYSVSREKKERFSLILESASTNQTSMYLCASSFLGNQPQHFGDGTRLSIL.

V is TRBV11-2 and J is TRBJ2-2, with a weak D call TRBD2 (6 bases). This CDR3 is built from 13 residues. V lost 5 bases and J 6 bases, leaving 10 bases between the germline ends. From germline, CDR1 is SGHAT and CDR2 FQNNGV. DNA of the CDR3: TGTGCCAGCAGCCGGAGGGCCGCCGGGGAGCTGTTTTTT. The encoded protein is CASSRRAAGELFF.

The chain links TRBV6-5 to TRBJ2-3; 11 bases match TRBD2. After removal of 6 bases from V and 5 bases from J, the junction contained 7 bases not matched to a gene. The CDR3 is 15 amino acids. Per germline, CDR1 MNHEY and CDR2 SVGAGI. The CDR3 sequence: CASRDSGRAQDTQYF. The CDR3 DNA is TGTGCCAGCAGGGATAGCGGGAGGGCCCAAGATACGCAGTATTTT.

This chain links TRBV2 with TRBJ2-2; D remains unclear. Looked up from germline, CDR1 is SNHLY and CDR2 is FYNNEI. The CDR3 has 13 amino acids. Trimming removed 8 bases at V and 1 base at J, with 8 bases between. The CDR3 loop reads CASWAGNTGELFF. Here the CDR3 DNA reads TGTGCCAGCTGGGCAGGGAACACCGGGGAGCTGTTTTTT.

V and J are TRBV5-1 and TRBJ2-1, with 9 bases identical to TRBD1. The J segment lost 5 bases and the V segment lost 7 bases, leaving 10 bases of the junction unmatched. Germline V CDR1 and CDR2: SGHRS, YFSETQ. This CDR3 has 15 amino acids. CDR3 bases: TGCGCCAGCCAAACCGGGACAGGGAGGAACAATGAGCAGTTCTTC. Translation: CASQTGTGRNNEQFF.

The J gene is TRBJ2-3, the V gene TRBV6-6, with 13 bases aligning to TRBD2. Germline V gene lookup returns CDR1 MNHNY and CDR2 SVGAGI (reference sequence). This CDR3 spans 18 amino acids. The V segment lost 5 bases and the J segment 9 bases; nucleotides outside the gene matches: 17. The CDR3: CASSPYGTSGARRRTQYF. For the CDR3, the DNA is TGTGCCAGCAGTCCTTACGGGACTAGCGGGGCGAGGCGGCGAACGCAGTATTTT.

The V call is TRBV7-6, the J call TRBJ1-1, with 7 bases matching TRBD1. Germline V CDR1 and CDR2: SGHVS, FNYEAQ. Trimming removed 1 base from V and 9 bases from J; junction bases left unmatched: 5. This CDR3 has 13 residues. The CDR3 loop reads CASSLGRDSKAFF. CDR3 DNA: TGTGCCAGCAGCTTAGGGCGGGACAGTAAAGCTTTCTTT.

The chain joins TRBV9 to TRBJ2-1; 11 nucleotides align to TRBD1. CDR3 length equals 17 residues. J lost 4 bases, V lost 4 bases, and 10 bases had no gene match. CDR1 and CDR2 from the germline V gene are SGDLS and YYNGEE. The CDR3 nucleotides read TGTGCCAGCAGCACGCGGGACAGGGGGTTGGCTTACAATGAGCAGTTCTTC. Encoded protein: CASSTRDRGLAYNEQFF.

The V and J genes are TRBV5-1 and TRBJ2-3; D uncertain. CDR3 size: 14 residues. Germline loops: CDR1 SGHRS, CDR2 YFSETQ. V lost 4 bases and J 5 bases, leaving 14 bases between the germline ends. CDR3 in amino acids: CASSRNPDKDTQYF. CDR3 sequence (DNA): TGCGCCAGCAGCCGCAACCCAGACAAAGATACGCAGTATTTT. The full variable domain, in which reference TRBV5-1 and TRBJ2-3 provide the parts outside the CDR3, is KAGVTQTPRYLIKTRGQQVTLSCSPISGHRSVSWYQQTPGQGLQFLFEYFSETQRNKGNFPGRFSGRQFSNSRSEMNVSTLELGDSALYLCASSRNPDKDTQYFGPGTRLTVL.

The rearrangement joins TRBV6-5 to TRBJ2-7; 9 nucleotides align to TRBD1. This CDR3 has 14 residues. Germline V gene data show CDR1 as MNHEY and CDR2 as SVGAGI. With V trimmed by 7 bases and J by 4 bases, 8 bases remained unmatched. The chain's CDR3 is CASNPTGGAYEQYF. For the CDR3, the DNA is TGTGCCAGCAACCCTACAGGGGGCGCGTACGAGCAGTACTTC.

The chain recombines TRBV27 with TRBJ2-7; TRBD1 is a possible D gene (6 bases). Per the germline V gene, CDR1 is MNHEY and CDR2 is SMNVEV (reference sequence). The V end lost 0 bases, the J end lost 3 bases, and 15 bases lay between the germline ends. There are 16 residues in the CDR3. In nucleotides, the CDR3 is TGTGCCAGCAGTTTATCCTCGGGGACACGAATCTACGAGCAGTACTTC. Protein: CASSLSSGTRIYEQYF.

The rearrangement links TRBV5-1 to TRBJ1-4; 10 bases are shared with TRBD1. In germline, CDR1 is SGHRS, CDR2 YFSETQ. V was pared by 4 bases and J by 8 bases, with 5 bases of the junction left unmatched. This CDR3 spans 14 amino acids. The CDR3 DNA reads TGCGCCAGCAGCCACCGGGACAGGGGAGAAAAACTGTTTTTT. It specifies CASSHRDRGEKLFF.

V is TRBV20-1 and J is TRBJ2-2; 7 bases agree with TRBD2. Trimming removed 3 bases from V and 1 base from J; junction bases left unmatched: 11. Germline-derived CDR1 and CDR2 are DFQATT and SNEGSKA (reference sequence). This CDR3 has 17 residues. The CDR3 is CSASILKAGENTGELFF. As DNA, the CDR3 is TGCAGTGCTAGTATCCTTAAGGCGGGGGAGAACACCGGGGAGCTGTTTTTT.

V usage is TRBV5-1 and J usage is TRBJ1-3; D call uncertain. CDR1 and CDR2 (germline): SGHRS, YFSETQ. The CDR3 is made up of 13 amino acids. V was shortened by 7 bases and J by 7 bases, with 15 bases between the two germline ends. In nucleotides, the CDR3 is TGCGCCAGCCGATTCGAGTACGAGAACACCATATATTTT. It is translated as CASRFEYENTIYF. Based on the CDR3 plus reference TRBV5-1 and TRBJ1-3, the full variable domain is KAGVTQTPRYLIKTRGQQVTLSCSPISGHRSVSWYQQTPGQGLQFLFEYFSETQRNKGNFPGRFSGRQFSNSRSEMNVSTLELGDSALYLCASRFEYENTIYFGEGSWLTVV.

This clone was seen only once. The DNA of the CDR3 is TGCGCCAGCAGCCCGACCTCCGGGCGGGCCCTTGGCTACACCTTC. Protein sequence: CASSPTSGRALGYTF. J is TRBJ1-2 and V is TRBV5-1; D remains ambiguous. The CDR3 runs 15 residues. Germline V gene lookup returns CDR1 SGHRS and CDR2 YFSETQ. The V gene lost 4 bases and the J gene lost 7 bases, with 20 bases spanning the gap.

DNA of the CDR3: TGTGCCAGCAGGAATAGCGGGGTGTACCAAGAGACCCAGTACTTC. Residues: CASRNSGVYQETQYF. V and J are TRBV14 and TRBJ2-5, with 8 bases fitting TRBD2. Germline V lookup: CDR1 SGHDN, CDR2 FVKESK. V was pared by 6 bases and J by 0 bases, with 6 bases of the junction left unmatched. This CDR3 is 15 amino acids long.